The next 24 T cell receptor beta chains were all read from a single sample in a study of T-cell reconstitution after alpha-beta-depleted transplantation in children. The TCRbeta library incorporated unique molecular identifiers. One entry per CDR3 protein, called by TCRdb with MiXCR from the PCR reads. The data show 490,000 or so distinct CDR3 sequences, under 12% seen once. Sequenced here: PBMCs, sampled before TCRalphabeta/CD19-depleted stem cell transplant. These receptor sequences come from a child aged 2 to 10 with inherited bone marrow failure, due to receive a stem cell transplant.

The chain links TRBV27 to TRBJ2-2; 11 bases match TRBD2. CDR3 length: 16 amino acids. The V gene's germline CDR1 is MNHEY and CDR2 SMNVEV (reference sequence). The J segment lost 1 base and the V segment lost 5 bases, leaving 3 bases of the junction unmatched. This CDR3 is CASSPGTSGNTGELFF. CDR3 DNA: TGTGCCAGCAGTCCGGGGACTAGCGGGAACACCGGGGAGCTGTTTTTT.

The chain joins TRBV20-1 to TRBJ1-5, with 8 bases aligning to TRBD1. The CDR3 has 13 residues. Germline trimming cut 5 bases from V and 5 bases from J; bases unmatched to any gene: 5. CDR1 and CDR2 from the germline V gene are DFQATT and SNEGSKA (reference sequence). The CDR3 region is CSALQGVYQPQHF. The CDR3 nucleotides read TGCAGTGCTTTACAGGGGGTTTATCAGCCCCAGCATTTT.

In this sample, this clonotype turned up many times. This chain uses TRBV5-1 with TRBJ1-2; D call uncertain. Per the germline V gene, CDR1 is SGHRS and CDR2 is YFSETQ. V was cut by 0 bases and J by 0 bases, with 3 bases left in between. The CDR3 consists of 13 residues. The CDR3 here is CASSLEPNYGYTF. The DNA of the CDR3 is TGCGCCAGCAGCTTGGAGCCTAACTATGGCTACACCTTC.

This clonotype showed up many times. The CDR3, as DNA: TGCAGCGTTGAGGGTCTAGCGGGTAGTACCGGGGAGCTGTTTTTT. The encoded protein is CSVEGLAGSTGELFF. The rearrangement links TRBV29-1 to TRBJ2-2; 8 bases are shared with TRBD2. Unmatched junction bases numbered 8, after V lost 3 bases and J lost 5 bases. The CDR3 covers 15 residues. Germline V gene lookup returns CDR1 SQVTM and CDR2 ANQGSEA.

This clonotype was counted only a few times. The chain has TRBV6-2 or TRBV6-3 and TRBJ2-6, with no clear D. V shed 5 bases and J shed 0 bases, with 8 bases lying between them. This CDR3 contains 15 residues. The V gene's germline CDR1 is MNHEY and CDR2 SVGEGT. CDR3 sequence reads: CASSQEHSGANVLTF. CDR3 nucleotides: TGTGCCAGCAGTCAGGAACACTCTGGGGCCAACGTCCTGACTTTC.

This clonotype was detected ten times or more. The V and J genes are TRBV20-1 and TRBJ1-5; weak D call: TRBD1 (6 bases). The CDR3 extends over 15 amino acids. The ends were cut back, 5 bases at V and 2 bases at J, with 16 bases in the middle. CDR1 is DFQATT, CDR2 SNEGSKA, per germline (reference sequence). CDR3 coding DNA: TGCAGTGCTGGGGGCCGGGGATGGGGCAATCAGCCCCAGCATTTT. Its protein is CSAGGRGWGNQPQHF.

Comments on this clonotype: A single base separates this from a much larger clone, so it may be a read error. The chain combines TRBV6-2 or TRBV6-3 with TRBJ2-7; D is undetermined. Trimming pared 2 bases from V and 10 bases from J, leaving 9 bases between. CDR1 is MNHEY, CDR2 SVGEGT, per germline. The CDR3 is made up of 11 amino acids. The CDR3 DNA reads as TGTGCCAGCAGTTACGCGGTCCACCAGTACTTC. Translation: CASSYAVHQYF.

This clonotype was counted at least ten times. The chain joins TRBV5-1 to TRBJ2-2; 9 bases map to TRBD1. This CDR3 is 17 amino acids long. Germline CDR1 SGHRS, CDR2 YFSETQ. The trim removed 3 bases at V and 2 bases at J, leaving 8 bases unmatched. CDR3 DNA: TGCGCCAGCAGCTCAGCATTGACAGGGGGAAACACCGGGGAGCTGTTTTTT. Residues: CASSSALTGGNTGELFF.

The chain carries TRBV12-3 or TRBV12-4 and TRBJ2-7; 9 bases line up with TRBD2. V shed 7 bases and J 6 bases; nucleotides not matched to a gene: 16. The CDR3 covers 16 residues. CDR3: CASTSVHVAGVGEQYF. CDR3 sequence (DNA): TGTGCCAGCACCTCCGTTCACGTAGCGGGAGTCGGCGAGCAGTACTTC.

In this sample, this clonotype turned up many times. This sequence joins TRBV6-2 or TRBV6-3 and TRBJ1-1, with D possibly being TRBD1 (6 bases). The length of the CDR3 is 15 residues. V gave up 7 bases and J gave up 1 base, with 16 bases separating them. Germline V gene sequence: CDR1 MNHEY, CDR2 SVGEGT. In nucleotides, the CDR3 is TGTGCCAGCAAAACATTGGGACACCGGAACACTGAAGCTTTCTTT. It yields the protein CASKTLGHRNTEAFF.

This CDR3 is CSAREWRSGSTDTQYF. The CDR3 DNA is TGCAGTGCTAGGGAGTGGCGTAGCGGAAGCACAGATACGCAGTATTTT. The rearrangement joins TRBV20-1 to TRBJ2-3; D might be TRBD2 (6 bases). Trimming pared 3 bases from V and 0 bases from J, leaving 16 bases between. CDR1 is DFQATT, CDR2 SNEGSKA, per germline (reference sequence). The CDR3 extends over 16 amino acids.

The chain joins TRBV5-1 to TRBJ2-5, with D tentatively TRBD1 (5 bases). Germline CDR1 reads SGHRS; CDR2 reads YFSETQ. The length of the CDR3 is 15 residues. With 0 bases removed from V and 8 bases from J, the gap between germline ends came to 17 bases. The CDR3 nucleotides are TGCGCCAGCAGCTTGGCCTCAGGACAACCCGAAACCCAGTACTTC. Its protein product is CASSLASGQPETQYF. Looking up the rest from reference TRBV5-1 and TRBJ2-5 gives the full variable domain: KAGVTQTPRYLIKTRGQQVTLSCSPISGHRSVSWYQQTPGQGLQFLFEYFSETQRNKGNFPGRFSGRQFSNSRSEMNVSTLELGDSALYLCASSLASGQPETQYFGPGTRLLVL.

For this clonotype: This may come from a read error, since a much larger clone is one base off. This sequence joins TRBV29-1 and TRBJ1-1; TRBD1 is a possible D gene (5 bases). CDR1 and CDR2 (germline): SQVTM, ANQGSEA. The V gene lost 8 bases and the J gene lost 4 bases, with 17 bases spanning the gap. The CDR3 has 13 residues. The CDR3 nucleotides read TGCAGCATGGGACTTCCGTCGGTCACTGAAGCTTTCTTT. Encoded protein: CSMGLPSVTEAFF.

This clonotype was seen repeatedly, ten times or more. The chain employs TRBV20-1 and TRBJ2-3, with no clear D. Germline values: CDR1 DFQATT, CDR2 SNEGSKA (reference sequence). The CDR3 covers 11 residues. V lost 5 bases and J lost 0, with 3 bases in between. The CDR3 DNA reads TGCAGTGCTGATAGCACAGATACGCAGTATTTT. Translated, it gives CSADSTDTQYF.

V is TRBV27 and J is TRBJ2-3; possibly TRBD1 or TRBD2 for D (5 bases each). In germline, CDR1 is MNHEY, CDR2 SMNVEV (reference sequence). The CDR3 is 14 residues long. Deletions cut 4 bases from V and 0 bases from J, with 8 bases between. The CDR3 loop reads CASSWDLSTDTQYF. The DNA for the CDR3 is TGTGCCAGCAGTTGGGACCTAAGCACAGATACGCAGTATTTT.

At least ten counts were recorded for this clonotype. Here the CDR3 reads CASSPRWREHSTDTQYF. In DNA, the CDR3 is TGTGCCAGCAGCCCCCGATGGCGGGAGCACAGCACAGATACGCAGTATTTT. This chain links TRBV7-2 with TRBJ2-3, with TRBD2 identical over 7 bases. The CDR3 has 17 amino acids. Per germline, CDR1 SGHTA and CDR2 FQGNSA. The trim removed 5 bases at V and 0 bases at J, leaving 11 bases unmatched.

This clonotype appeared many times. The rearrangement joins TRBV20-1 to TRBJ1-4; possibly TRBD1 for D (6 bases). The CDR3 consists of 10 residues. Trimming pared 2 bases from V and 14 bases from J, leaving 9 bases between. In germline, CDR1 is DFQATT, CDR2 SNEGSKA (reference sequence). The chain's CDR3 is CSARRGHLFF. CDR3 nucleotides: TGCAGTGCTAGACGGGGACATCTGTTTTTT.

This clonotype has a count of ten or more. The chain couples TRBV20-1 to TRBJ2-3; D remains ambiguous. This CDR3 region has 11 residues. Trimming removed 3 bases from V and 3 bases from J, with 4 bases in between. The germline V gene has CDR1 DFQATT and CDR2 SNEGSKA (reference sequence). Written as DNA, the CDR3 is TGCAGTGCTAGTATGACAGATACGCAGTATTTT. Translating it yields CSASMTDTQYF.

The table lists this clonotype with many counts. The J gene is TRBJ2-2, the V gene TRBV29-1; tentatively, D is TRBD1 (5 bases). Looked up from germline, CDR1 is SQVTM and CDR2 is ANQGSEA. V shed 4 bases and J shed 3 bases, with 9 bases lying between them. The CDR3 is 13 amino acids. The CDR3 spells CSVVTGDTGELFF. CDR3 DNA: TGCAGCGTTGTCACAGGAGACACCGGGGAGCTGTTTTTT.

In nucleotides, the CDR3 is TGTGCCAGCTCCCGGTCGGCAGATACGCAGTATTTT. Translated, it gives CASSRSADTQYF. The V call is TRBV28, the J call TRBJ2-3; no firm D call. Deletions cut 8 bases from V and 4 bases from J, with 10 bases between. CDR3 size: 12 residues. The germline V gene has CDR1 MDHEN and CDR2 SYDVKM.

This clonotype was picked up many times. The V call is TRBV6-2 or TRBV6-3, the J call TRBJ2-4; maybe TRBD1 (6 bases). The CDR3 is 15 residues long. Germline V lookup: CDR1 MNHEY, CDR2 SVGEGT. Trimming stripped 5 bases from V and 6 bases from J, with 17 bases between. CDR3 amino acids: CASSKGQLRGNIQYF. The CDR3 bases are TGTGCCAGCAGTAAAGGACAGCTACGCGGAAACATTCAGTACTTC.

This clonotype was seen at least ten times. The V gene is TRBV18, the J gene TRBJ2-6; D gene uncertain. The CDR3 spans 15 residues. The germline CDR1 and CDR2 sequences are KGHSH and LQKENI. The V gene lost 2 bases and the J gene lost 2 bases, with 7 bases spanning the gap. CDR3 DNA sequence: TGTGCCAGCTCACCATCGATCCCTGGGGCCAACGTCCTGACTTTC. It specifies CASSPSIPGANVLTF.

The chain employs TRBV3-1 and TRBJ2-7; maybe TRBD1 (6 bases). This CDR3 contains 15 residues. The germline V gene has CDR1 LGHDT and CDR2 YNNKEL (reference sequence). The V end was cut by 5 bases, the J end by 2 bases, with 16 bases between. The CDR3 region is CASSETGIVAYEQYF. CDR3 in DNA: TGTGCCAGCAGCGAAACAGGGATAGTGGCCTACGAGCAGTACTTC.

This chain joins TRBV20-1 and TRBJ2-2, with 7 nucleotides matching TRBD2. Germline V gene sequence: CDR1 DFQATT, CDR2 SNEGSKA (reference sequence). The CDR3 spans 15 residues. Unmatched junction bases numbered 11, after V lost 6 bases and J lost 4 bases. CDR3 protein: CSAPRRGRATGELFF. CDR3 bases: TGCAGTGCCCCCCGACGCGGGAGAGCCACCGGGGAGCTGTTTTTT.